This T cell receptor (beta chain) appears in the sequencing data of a study of OX40 agonist ivuxolimab in advanced cancers. The overall study: Patients received ivuxolimab, an intravenous treatment, every 2 weeks at 0.01 to 10 mg/kg. Hepatocellular carcinoma, melanoma, renal cell or head and neck cancer was diagnosed in the dose-escalation patients.

The table came from immunoSEQ multiplex PCR; TCRdb's copy has only in-frame clones and leaves some out. The sample comprises approximately 82,000 clones, about 90% of which are singletons, and less than 12% rests with the top ten. Trimming cost V 4 bases and J 4 bases, with 10 bases left between them. The CDR3 runs 13 residues. CDR1 and CDR2 (germline): SEHNR, FQNEAQ (reference sequence). Study observations and caveats: At doses 0.1 to 3.0 mg/kg, CD4+ and CD8+ clones expanded. Partial responders at 0.1-3.0 mg/kg showed near-lowest clonal expansion.

This clone was detected only once. No antigen is known for it. The rearrangement joins TRBV7-9 to TRBJ1-1; D unresolved. The receptor's source is an adult with an advanced solid tumor such as melanoma, head and neck, liver or kidney cancer. Sequences were derived from CD4+ or CD8+ T cells sorted from blood, sampled in a trial of the OX40 agonist ivuxolimab. CDR3 coding DNA: TGTGCCAGCAGCTCCCGGGCCTTCACTGAAGCTTTCTTT. This gives the protein CASSSRAFTEAFF. Full variable domain (remainder filled in from reference TRBV7-9 and TRBJ1-1): DTGVSQNPRHKITKRGQNVTFRCDPISEHNRLYWYRQTLGQGPEFLTYFQNEAQLEKSRLLSDRFSAERPKGSFSTLEIQRTEQGDSAMYLCASSSRAFTEAFFGQGTRLTVV.